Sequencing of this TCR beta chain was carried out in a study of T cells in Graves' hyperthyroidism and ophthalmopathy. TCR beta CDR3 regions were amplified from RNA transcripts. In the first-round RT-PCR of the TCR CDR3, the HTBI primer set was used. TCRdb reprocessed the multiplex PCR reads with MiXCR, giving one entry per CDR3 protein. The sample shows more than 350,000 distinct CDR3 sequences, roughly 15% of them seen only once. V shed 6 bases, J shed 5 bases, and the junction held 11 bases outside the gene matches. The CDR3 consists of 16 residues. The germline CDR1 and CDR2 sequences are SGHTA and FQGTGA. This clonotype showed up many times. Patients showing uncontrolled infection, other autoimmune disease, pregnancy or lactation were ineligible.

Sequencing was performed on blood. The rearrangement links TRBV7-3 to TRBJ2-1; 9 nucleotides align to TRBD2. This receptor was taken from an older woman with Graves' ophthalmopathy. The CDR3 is CASSPLAGELHNEQFF. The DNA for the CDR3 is TGTGCCAGCAGTCCCTTAGCGGGAGAGTTGCACAATGAGCAGTTCTTC. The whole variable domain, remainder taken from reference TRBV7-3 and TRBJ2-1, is GAGVSQTPSNKVTEKGKYVELRCDPISGHTALYWYRQSLGQGPEFLIYFQGTGAADDSGLPNDRFFAVRPEGSVSTLKIQRTERGDSAVYLCASSPLAGELHNEQFFGPGTRLTVL.